These 4 T cell receptor beta chains share one sample of origin, sequenced in a study of blood T cells in healthy people across ages. A second about 6 to 12 cycle PCR used barcoded and J-beta primers. MiXCR, applied by TCRdb to the 5' RACE reads, yields one record per CDR3 protein. The top ten hold roughly 18% of the sample, which has fewer than 1 million distinct CDR3 sequences, under 45% seen once. Sequencing used blood. The source of these receptors is a man aged 55 to 70 in good health.

This clonotype was seen ten or more times. The rearrangement joins TRBV10-3 to TRBJ2-7; 8 nucleotides line up with TRBD1. J lost 1 base, V lost 6 bases, and 11 bases had no gene match. Germline V gene lookup returns CDR1 ENHRY and CDR2 SYGVKD. There are 16 residues in the CDR3. The CDR3 DNA reads TGTGCCATCAGCCGGCCGAGACAGGGGAATTCCTACGAGCAGTACTTC. It translates to CAISRPRQGNSYEQYF.

This sequence joins TRBV12-5 and TRBJ2-4, with TRBD1 identical over 7 bases. With the DNA end fitting TRBJ2-5 better, the J assignment may be wrong. Germline V gene sequence: CDR1 LGHNT, CDR2 FRNRAP. The CDR3 is 13 amino acids. CDR3 sequence (DNA): TGTGCTAGTGGAACAGGGGAACAAGAGACCCAGTACTTC. Its translation is CASGTGEQETQYF.

This clonotype showed up just a few times. J is TRBJ2-7 and V is TRBV6-1; 7 nucleotides match TRBD1. V was pared by 2 bases and J by 1 base, with 2 bases of the junction left unmatched. Germline V CDR1 and CDR2: MNHNS, SASEGT. The CDR3 is made up of 14 amino acids. CDR3 amino acids: CASSERQGSYEQYF. The CDR3 DNA reads as TGTGCCAGCAGTGAAAGACAGGGATCCTACGAGCAGTACTTC.

On this clonotype itself: A read error is possible here, since a much larger clone lies one base away. The chain is built from TRBV14 and TRBJ1-1; D is uncertain. The CDR3 totals 14 residues. Germline CDR1 and CDR2: SGHDN and FVKESK. The CDR3 loop reads CARSQAGRYTEAFF. CDR3 coding DNA: TGTGCCCGCAGCCAAGCGGGCCGGTACACTGAAGCTTTCTTT. Looking up the rest from reference TRBV14 and TRBJ1-1 gives the full variable domain: EAGVTQFPSHSVIEKGQTVTLRCDPISGHDNLYWYRRVMGKEIKFLLHFVKESKQDESGMPNNRFLAERTGGTYSTLKVQPAELEDSGVYFCARSQAGRYTEAFFGQGTRLTVV.